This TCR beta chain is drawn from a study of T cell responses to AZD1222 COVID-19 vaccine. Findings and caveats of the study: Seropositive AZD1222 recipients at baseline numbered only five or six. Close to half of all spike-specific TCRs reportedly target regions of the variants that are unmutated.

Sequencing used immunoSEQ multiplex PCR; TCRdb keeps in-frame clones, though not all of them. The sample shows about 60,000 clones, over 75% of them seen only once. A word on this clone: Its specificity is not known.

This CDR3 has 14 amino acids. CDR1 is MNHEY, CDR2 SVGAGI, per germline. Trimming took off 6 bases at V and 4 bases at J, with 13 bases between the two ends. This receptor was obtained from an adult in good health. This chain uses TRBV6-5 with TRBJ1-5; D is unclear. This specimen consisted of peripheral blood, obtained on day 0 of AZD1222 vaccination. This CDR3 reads CASSPGLQNQPQHF. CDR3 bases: TGTGCCAGCAGCCCCGGGCTTCAGAATCAGCCCCAGCATTTT.